This is a list of T cell receptor beta chains from one sample in a study of OX40 agonist ivuxolimab in advanced cancers. TCRdb's table, derived via immunoSEQ multiplex PCR, lists solely in-frame clones and lacks some. The repertoire includes 100,000 to 150,000 clones, about nine tenths of them detected once, and 0.7% to 0.9% sits in the top ten. The sequencing here drew on CD4+ or CD8+ T cells sorted from blood, taken in a trial of the OX40 agonist ivuxolimab. The receptors derive from an adult with an advanced solid tumor such as melanoma, head and neck, liver or kidney cancer. The CDR3 runs from the conserved cysteine through the conserved F or W. Each record gives: J gene, clone size, CDR3 length, D gene, V gene, CDR3 protein, CDR3 DNA. A D gene is named only where the DNA matches it firmly. Size is omitted from some rows. Given values are once, few, many or a class for expanded clones.

J gene: TRBJ2-1; clone size: .; CDR3 length: 18; D gene: TRBD2; V gene: TRBV27; CDR3 protein: CASRGLAGVHLSYNEQFF; CDR3 DNA: TGTGCCAGCAGGGGACTAGCGGGAGTCCACCTCTCCTACAATGAGCAGTTCTTC
J gene: TRBJ2-7; clone size: .; CDR3 length: 13; D gene: TRBD1; V gene: TRBV6-6; CDR3 protein: CASWTGGFYEQYF; CDR3 DNA: TGTGCCAGCTGGACAGGGGGGTTCTACGAGCAGTACTTC
J gene: TRBJ1-1; clone size: .; CDR3 length: 13; D gene: .; V gene: TRBV2; CDR3 protein: CASSDFMNTEAFF; CDR3 DNA: TGTGCCAGCAGCGACTTTATGAACACTGAAGCTTTCTTT
J gene: TRBJ2-1; clone size: .; CDR3 length: 15; D gene: TRBD1; V gene: TRBV2; CDR3 protein: CASMGQGNSYNEQFF; CDR3 DNA: TGTGCCAGCATGGGACAGGGTAACTCCTACAATGAGCAGTTCTTC
J gene: TRBJ2-7; clone size: .; CDR3 length: 15; D gene: TRBD1; V gene: TRBV6-6; CDR3 protein: CASSYSGQGIYEQYF; CDR3 DNA: TGTGCCAGCAGTTACTCGGGACAGGGGATCTACGAGCAGTACTTC
J gene: TRBJ1-1; clone size: .; CDR3 length: 15; D gene: TRBD1; V gene: TRBV19; CDR3 protein: CASSHQGARNTEAFF; CDR3 DNA: TGTGCCAGTAGTCACCAGGGGGCCCGGAACACTGAAGCTTTCTTT
J gene: TRBJ2-1; clone size: .; CDR3 length: 12; D gene: .; V gene: TRBV10-3; CDR3 protein: CAISPQNSGQFF; CDR3 DNA: TGTGCCATCAGCCCTCAGAATTCCGGGCAGTTCTTC
J gene: TRBJ2-5; clone size: .; CDR3 length: 14; D gene: .; V gene: TRBV9; CDR3 protein: CASSARAGVETQYF; CDR3 DNA: TGTGCCAGCAGCGCCCGAGCAGGGGTAGAGACCCAGTACTTC
J gene: TRBJ1-4; clone size: .; CDR3 length: 14; D gene: TRBD1; V gene: TRBV28; CDR3 protein: CASGGDRGTEKLFF; CDR3 DNA: TGTGCCAGCGGGGGGGACAGGGGGACTGAAAAACTGTTTTTT
J gene: TRBJ1-2; clone size: .; CDR3 length: 16; D gene: TRBD1; V gene: TRBV4-2; CDR3 protein: CASSQDGQGRRNGYTF; CDR3 DNA: TGTGCCAGCAGCCAAGACGGACAGGGGCGACGGAATGGCTACACCTTC
J gene: TRBJ2-3; clone size: .; CDR3 length: 16; D gene: .; V gene: TRBV19; CDR3 protein: CASSRTPRGSTDTQYF; CDR3 DNA: TGTGCCAGTAGCCGGACCCCCCGGGGGTCCACAGATACGCAGTATTTT
J gene: TRBJ1-2; clone size: .; CDR3 length: 13; D gene: TRBD1; V gene: TRBV5-4; CDR3 protein: CASSVTGAYGYTF; CDR3 DNA: TGTGCCAGCAGCGTGACAGGGGCCTATGGCTACACCTTC
J gene: TRBJ2-2; clone size: .; CDR3 length: 16; D gene: TRBD2; V gene: TRBV5-8; CDR3 protein: CASSLRLAGNTGELFF; CDR3 DNA: TGTGCCAGCAGCTTGCGACTAGCGGGGAACACCGGGGAGCTGTTTTTT
J gene: TRBJ2-7; clone size: .; CDR3 length: 14; D gene: TRBD1; V gene: TRBV5-6; CDR3 protein: CASSLGQGSYEQYF; CDR3 DNA: TGTGCCAGCAGCTTGGGACAGGGCTCCTACGAGCAGTACTTC
J gene: TRBJ2-2; clone size: .; CDR3 length: 15; D gene: .; V gene: TRBV30; CDR3 protein: CAWKKAVGDTGELFF; CDR3 DNA: TGTGCCTGGAAGAAGGCAGTTGGGGACACCGGGGAGCTGTTTTTT
J gene: TRBJ1-1; clone size: .; CDR3 length: 13; D gene: .; V gene: TRBV11-2; CDR3 protein: CASSLRRGTEAFF; CDR3 DNA: TGTGCCAGCAGCTTACGTCGGGGGACTGAAGCTTTCTTT
J gene: TRBJ2-7; clone size: few; CDR3 length: 15; D gene: TRBD2; V gene: TRBV7-2; CDR3 protein: CASRRAGFVKGEQYF; CDR3 DNA: TGTGCCAGCAGAAGAGCGGGATTCGTCAAGGGCGAGCAGTACTTC
J gene: TRBJ1-1; clone size: .; CDR3 length: 14; D gene: .; V gene: TRBV5-1; CDR3 protein: CASSSPSQGDEAFF; CDR3 DNA: TGCGCCAGCAGCTCCCCTAGTCAGGGTGATGAAGCTTTCTTT
J gene: TRBJ2-2; clone size: .; CDR3 length: 13; D gene: .; V gene: TRBV11-1; CDR3 protein: CASSPKMIGELFF; CDR3 DNA: TGTGCCAGCAGCCCAAAAATGATCGGGGAGCTGTTTTTT
J gene: TRBJ2-1; clone size: .; CDR3 length: 17; D gene: .; V gene: TRBV5-1; CDR3 protein: CASSLVLWPGNYNEQFF; CDR3 DNA: TGCGCCAGCAGCTTGGTATTGTGGCCAGGGAATTACAATGAGCAGTTCTTC
J gene: TRBJ2-1; clone size: .; CDR3 length: 15; D gene: TRBD2; V gene: TRBV5-1; CDR3 protein: CASSLVSGSYNEQFF; CDR3 DNA: TGCGCCAGCAGCTTGGTTAGCGGGAGTTACAATGAGCAGTTCTTC
J gene: TRBJ2-3; clone size: .; CDR3 length: 16; D gene: .; V gene: TRBV7-6; CDR3 protein: CASSPGVNRQTDTQYF; CDR3 DNA: TGTGCCAGCAGCCCAGGGGTCAACAGACAAACAGATACGCAGTATTTT
J gene: TRBJ1-1; clone size: .; CDR3 length: 13; D gene: .; V gene: TRBV7-9; CDR3 protein: CASSLEGNTEAFF; CDR3 DNA: TGTGCCAGCAGCTTAGAAGGGAACACTGAAGCTTTCTTT
J gene: TRBJ1-2; clone size: .; CDR3 length: 17; D gene: .; V gene: TRBV28; CDR3 protein: CASSLLGPSTANYGYTF; CDR3 DNA: TGTGCCAGCAGTTTACTCGGGCCTTCTACGGCTAACTATGGCTACACCTTC
J gene: TRBJ2-7; clone size: once; CDR3 length: 15; D gene: .; V gene: TRBV28; CDR3 protein: CASSLGRVAVHEQYF; CDR3 DNA: TGTGCCAGCAGTTTAGGCCGGGTCGCTGTCCACGAGCAGTACTTC
J gene: TRBJ1-2; clone size: .; CDR3 length: 17; D gene: TRBD1; V gene: TRBV14; CDR3 protein: CASSPPGTGTLNYGYTF; CDR3 DNA: TGTGCCAGCAGCCCTCCCGGGACAGGGACCTTGAACTATGGCTACACCTTC
J gene: TRBJ1-4; clone size: .; CDR3 length: 14; D gene: .; V gene: TRBV7-9; CDR3 protein: CASSLPRGYEKLFF; CDR3 DNA: TGTGCCAGCAGCTTACCCAGGGGATATGAAAAACTGTTTTTT
J gene: TRBJ2-3; clone size: .; CDR3 length: 15; D gene: .; V gene: TRBV13; CDR3 protein: CASSLDSSSTDTQYF; CDR3 DNA: TGTGCCAGCAGCTTAGACTCCTCTAGCACAGATACGCAGTATTTT
J gene: TRBJ1-3; clone size: once; CDR3 length: 16; D gene: .; V gene: TRBV4-1; CDR3 protein: CASSSRSGGRGNTIYF; CDR3 DNA: TGCGCCAGCAGCTCCCGAAGCGGGGGAAGGGGAAACACCATATATTTT
J gene: TRBJ1-5; clone size: .; CDR3 length: 14; D gene: .; V gene: TRBV18; CDR3 protein: CASSPAGNNQPQHF; CDR3 DNA: TGTGCCAGCTCACCTGCCGGGAACAATCAGCCCCAGCATTTT
J gene: TRBJ1-2; clone size: .; CDR3 length: 13; D gene: .; V gene: TRBV5-1; CDR3 protein: CASSPFHGYGYTF; CDR3 DNA: TGCGCCAGCAGCCCCTTTCATGGCTATGGCTACACCTTC
J gene: TRBJ1-2; clone size: .; CDR3 length: 13; D gene: .; V gene: TRBV7-3; CDR3 protein: CASSSSGHYGYTF; CDR3 DNA: TGTGCCAGCAGCTCCTCCGGGCACTATGGCTACACCTTC
J gene: TRBJ1-3; clone size: .; CDR3 length: 15; D gene: TRBD1; V gene: TRBV2; CDR3 protein: CASKVDRGSGNTIYF; CDR3 DNA: TGTGCCAGCAAAGTGGACAGGGGGTCTGGAAACACCATATATTTT
J gene: TRBJ2-1; clone size: .; CDR3 length: 17; D gene: TRBD2; V gene: TRBV5-1; CDR3 protein: CASSLRPRTSSYNEQFF; CDR3 DNA: TGCGCCAGCAGCCTACGTCCGCGGACTAGCAGCTACAATGAGCAGTTCTTC
J gene: TRBJ1-2; clone size: .; CDR3 length: 13; D gene: .; V gene: TRBV25-1; CDR3 protein: CASSQGQRSGYTF; CDR3 DNA: TGTGCCAGCAGTCAGGGACAACGGAGTGGCTACACCTTC